Sequencing of this TCR beta chain was carried out in a study of metastatic and nonmetastatic thyroid tumors. About the study: A comparison of repertoires was made across blood and tumor or nodule tissue from malignant and benign thyroid patients.

Study results and caveats: Reports indicated that malignant thyroid tumors showed significantly higher TCR beta diversity than benign nodules did, in blood and tumor.

No patient received treatment before thyroid surgery. As processed by the authors: For papillary thyroid cancer, a distant-metastasis classifier was constructed from CDR3 differences observed across clinicopathological groups. TCRdb reassembled clones from the PCR reads with MiXCR. The V and J calls reflect TCRdb's pipeline rather than the authors' work. The table includes about 85,000 clones, 8.6% detected once. This clone occurred many times. Antigen specificity is unknown. The V end lost 4 bases, the J end lost 0 bases, and 7 bases lay between the germline ends. The CDR3 totals 14 residues. The germline V gene has CDR1 SGHAT and CDR2 FQNNGV.

The receptor was derived from a female donor with papillary thyroid cancer or a benign thyroid nodule (not recorded which). Some clones in this sample may be carry-over from other donors' samples. V usage is TRBV11-2 and J usage is TRBJ1-5; D is unclear. Material: blood. The CDR3 DNA reads as TGTGCCAGCAGCTCCGGAGCTAGCAATCAGCCCCAGCATTTT. Its translation is CASSSGASNQPQHF.